These 27 T cell receptor beta chains were all obtained from the same sample, sequenced in a study of T cell clusters in autoimmune cytopenias. TRB rearrangements were amplified by touch-down multiplex PCR with mixed TRB-A/B primers. TCRdb reprocessed the multiplex PCR reads, keeping one entry per CDR3 protein, no DNA. This repertoire includes 3,000 to 3,500 distinct CDR3 sequences. TRB amplification used 250 ng of peripheral blood genomic DNA. The sample was peripheral blood. Receptor source: a human donor with an autoimmune cytopenia or autoimmune hepatitis (not recorded which).

The chain joins TRBV9 to TRBJ1-4. The length of the CDR3 is 13 residues. Germline V gene data show CDR1 as SGDLS and CDR2 as YYNGEE. The CDR3 here is CASSVGNREKLFF. Complete variable domain (other parts from reference TRBV9 and TRBJ1-4): DSGVTQTPKHLITATGQRVTLRCSPRSGDLSVYWYQQSLDQGLQFLIQYYNGEERAKGNILERFSAQQFPDLHSELNLSSLELGDSALYFCASSVGNREKLFFGSGTQLSVL.

Frequency places this clonotype as medium-sized. The V call is TRBV24-1, the J call TRBJ1-2. This CDR3 region has 14 residues. CDR1 and CDR2 (germline): KGHDR, SFDVKD. CDR3 sequence reads: CATSDLSSIDGYTF.

Judged by frequency, this clonotype is medium-sized. The chain joins TRBV5-6 to TRBJ2-3; TCRdb calls TRBD2, which cannot be checked without DNA. The V gene's germline CDR1 is SGHDT and CDR2 YYEEEE. This CDR3 comprises 15 residues. CDR3 sequence reads: CASSWVAGVRDTQYF.

This clonotype is deemed medium-sized by its frequency. The V and J genes are TRBV5-1 and TRBJ1-3; without DNA, the TCRdb call of TRBD1 cannot be checked. This CDR3 has 13 residues. From germline, CDR1 is SGHRS and CDR2 YFSETQ. CDR3 sequence: CASRRDSGNTIYF.

This clonotype is medium-sized by frequency. This chain's CDR3 is CATSRDARKSGELFF. This chain connects TRBV15 to TRBJ2-2. There are 15 residues in the CDR3. Germline V gene lookup returns CDR1 LNHNV and CDR2 YYDKDF (reference sequence).

Frequency places this clonotype as large. The chain carries TRBV29-1 and TRBJ1-2; as DNA is missing, the TRBD1 call by TCRdb cannot be tested. The germline CDR1 and CDR2 sequences are SQVTM and ANQGSEA. This CDR3 region has 14 residues. CDR3 residues: CSVEVGAQRYGYTF.

J is TRBJ1-6 and V is TRBV4-1. Germline-derived CDR1 and CDR2 are MGHRA and YSYEKL. This CDR3 is 15 amino acids long. CDR3 sequence reads: CASGPGSSYNSPLHF.

This clonotype is called medium-sized based on its frequency. This rearrangement joins TRBV24-1 to TRBJ2-1; TCRdb selects TRBD1, and the lack of DNA leaves this call unchecked. The CDR3 covers 16 residues. The germline gives CDR1 KGHDR, CDR2 SFDVKD. This CDR3 is CATSDPFKQGYNEQFF.

By frequency, this clonotype registers medium-sized. The chain is built from TRBV6-6 and TRBJ2-7; lacking DNA, the TRBD1 call made by TCRdb goes unchecked. CDR3 length: 16 residues. Germline V gene data show CDR1 as MNHNY and CDR2 as SVGAGI (reference sequence). CDR3: CASSSLGQGVSYEQYF.

This clonotype is called large (0.1 to 1%) based on its frequency. The chain is built from TRBV29-1 and TRBJ1-2; the TCRdb call, TRBD1, lacks DNA for checking. The V gene's germline CDR1 is SQVTM and CDR2 ANQGSEA. This CDR3 is 14 amino acids long. CDR3 region: CSVEDLGDTFGYTF.

Its frequency marks this clonotype as medium-sized (0.01 to 0.1%). The J gene is TRBJ2-1, the V gene TRBV18; the TCRdb D gene call, TRBD2, has no DNA to confirm it. Germline CDR1 reads KGHSH; CDR2 reads LQKENI. The CDR3 has 14 residues. This CDR3 reads CASSGTAGLNEQFF.

The chain has TRBV5-1 and TRBJ1-6; TCRdb gives TRBD1 as the D gene, but with no DNA this cannot be confirmed. The CDR3 runs 17 residues. CDR1 is SGHRS, CDR2 YFSETQ, per germline. The CDR3 region is CASSLGGLRDSISPLHF.

The CDR3 loop is CSVRGGQGSSYGYTF. V is TRBV29-1 and J is TRBJ1-2; no DNA is available, so the TRBD1 call from TCRdb remains unchecked. The V gene's germline CDR1 is SQVTM and CDR2 ANQGSEA. CDR3 length: 15 amino acids.

This clonotype registers medium-sized (0.01 to 0.1%) by frequency. CDR3 loop: CASSLEGNTGELFF. The gene calls are TRBV5-1 and TRBJ2-2. CDR3 length: 14 residues. Germline V gene lookup returns CDR1 SGHRS and CDR2 YFSETQ.

In terms of frequency, this clonotype is medium-sized (0.01 to 0.1%). V and J are TRBV10-3 and TRBJ2-2. There are 14 residues in the CDR3. Per the germline V gene, CDR1 is ENHRY and CDR2 is SYGVKD. The CDR3 is CAITTTNVGGELFF.

The CDR3 is CASSLGQHLEQYF. V and J are TRBV5-1 and TRBJ2-7; TCRdb gives TRBD1 as the D gene, but with no DNA this cannot be confirmed. This CDR3 is built from 13 residues. CDR1 is SGHRS, CDR2 YFSETQ, per germline.

The rearrangement links TRBV6-5 to TRBJ2-5; TCRdb selects TRBD2, and the lack of DNA leaves this call unchecked. CDR3 length: 17 amino acids. Germline V gene sequence: CDR1 MNHEY, CDR2 SVGAGI. CDR3 in amino acids: CASSESSGRGVQETQYF.

V usage is TRBV5-5 and J usage is TRBJ1-3; the TCRdb D gene call, TRBD1, has no DNA to confirm it. This CDR3 has 14 amino acids. Germline loops: CDR1 SGHKS, CDR2 YYEKEE (reference sequence). CDR3 in amino acids: CASSWGGGGNTIYF. Together with reference TRBV5-5 and TRBJ1-3, the CDR3 gives the full variable domain: DAGVTQSPTHLIKTRGQQVTLRCSPISGHKSVSWYQQVLGQGPQFIFQYYEKEERGRGNFPDRFSARQFPNYSSELNVNALLLGDSALYLCASSWGGGGNTIYFGEGSWLTVV.

This clonotype registers medium-sized (0.01 to 0.1%) by frequency. The CDR3 loop reads CASRPDRGQTGELFF. V is TRBV6-1 and J is TRBJ2-2; TCRdb's D call, TRBD1, is unchecked because there is no DNA. The CDR3 is 15 residues long. The V gene's germline CDR1 is MNHNS and CDR2 SASEGT.

This clonotype is deemed large by its frequency. This chain uses TRBV29-1 with TRBJ1-1; TCRdb selects TRBD1, and the lack of DNA leaves this call unchecked. This CDR3 contains 13 residues. Germline V CDR1 and CDR2: SQVTM, ANQGSEA. The CDR3: CSASSQGNTEAFF.

The CDR3 spells CSASPLEGAYNEQFF. V and J are TRBV20-1 and TRBJ2-1; no DNA is available, so the TRBD1 call from TCRdb remains unchecked. There are 15 residues in the CDR3. In germline, CDR1 is DFQATT, CDR2 SNEGSKA (reference sequence).

Its frequency marks this clonotype as medium-sized. V usage is TRBV12-3 or TRBV12-4 and J usage is TRBJ2-2. This CDR3 is built from 15 residues. The CDR3 sequence: CASNKWVQNTGELFF.

This clonotype shows up as medium-sized by frequency. The chain recombines TRBV6-5 with TRBJ2-7; without DNA, the TCRdb call of TRBD2 cannot be checked. This CDR3 spans 18 amino acids. Germline loops: CDR1 MNHEY, CDR2 SVGAGI. CDR3 protein: CASIFSLELAGVRHEQYF.

This clonotype is classed as medium-sized by frequency. The genes are TRBV12-3 or TRBV12-4 and TRBJ2-6. CDR3 length: 16 amino acids. CDR3: CASSFNLGSRANVLTF.

This clonotype is labeled medium-sized based on frequency. This sequence joins TRBV18 and TRBJ2-3; the TCRdb call, TRBD2, lacks DNA for checking. Germline V gene data show CDR1 as KGHSH and CDR2 as LQKENI. The CDR3 is made up of 14 amino acids. This CDR3 is CASSPYYAADTQYF.

This clonotype is labeled medium-sized based on frequency. The chain is built from TRBV6-1 and TRBJ1-2; TCRdb's assignment of TRBD1 cannot be checked, as there is no DNA. Germline CDR1 MNHNS, CDR2 SASEGT. The CDR3 is made up of 14 amino acids. CDR3 loop: CASSSGAIIYGYTF.

Its frequency marks this clonotype as medium-sized. The chain employs TRBV5-5 and TRBJ2-5; TCRdb names TRBD1, which stays unverified in the absence of DNA. This CDR3 region has 14 residues. CDR1 and CDR2 (germline): SGHKS, YYEKEE (reference sequence). The CDR3 sequence: CASSSPGREETQYF.